This entry features one T cell receptor (beta chain) sequence. This record belongs to a study of blood T cell repertoires in COVID-19. Trimming took 0 bases from V and 4 from J, leaving 13 bases between them. This CDR3 has 15 amino acids. The germline CDR1 and CDR2 sequences are SGHDT and YYEEEE. Data came from immunoSEQ multiplex PCR; TCRdb stores just in-frame clones and leaves some out. The sample carries 250,000 to 350,000 clones, approximately 88% recorded once. The sample was PBMCs or T cells enriched from blood (not recorded which). The rearrangement uses TRBV5-6 and TRBJ1-2; possibly TRBD1 for D (5 bases). This receptor was identified in a woman under 30 who had recovered from COVID-19. In DNA, the CDR3 is TGTGCCAGCAGCTTGGATCCAGGGAGGGGCTATGGCTACACCTTC. Its translation: CASSLDPGRGYGYTF.